Here is one T cell receptor beta chain with its context. The CDR3 extends over 13 amino acids. CDR1 MNHEY and CDR2 SVGAGI come from the germline V gene. V lost 2 bases to trimming and J lost 8 bases, with 9 bases between them. The sample belongs to a study of CD8 T cells in Susac syndrome. Random hexamers were used to reverse transcribe the RNA input (about 0.5 to 1 ug). TCRdb re-derived calls from the immunoSEQ multiplex PCR reads in MiXCR, one entry per CDR3 protein. The sample carries 100,000 or so distinct CDR3 sequences, 92% recorded once. Input material: CD8+ T cells from PBMCs. The J gene is TRBJ2-2, the V gene TRBV6-5; D is uncertain. The source of this sequence is a human donor in good health. CDR3 bases: TGTGCCAGCAGTTACGAGGTTTCTGGGGAGCTGTTTTTT. Translated, it gives CASSYEVSGELFF.